This record covers a single T cell receptor beta chain. The antigen is not known. A second PCR of roughly 7 to 11 cycles used a sample-barcoded 5' primer and a J-beta primer mix. TCRdb re-called the 5' RACE reads through MiXCR, storing one row per CDR3 protein. Of 1,500,000 or so distinct CDR3 sequences detected, approximately 59% appear once; the ten largest clones hold roughly 7%. The data were taken from a study of blood T cells in healthy people across ages. Overall study findings and caveats: In older individuals, TCR beta diversity per million T cells was lower, falling roughly linearly with age.

Germline loops: CDR1 LGHNA, CDR2 YSLEER. The CDR3 contains 15 residues. V was clipped by 0 bases and J by 1 base, with 9 bases between them. The sample taken for sequencing was blood. This TCR was recovered from a man aged 18 to 29 in good health. V gene TRBV4-3 combines with J gene TRBJ1-1; D remains unclear. The CDR3 is CASSQDRAGNTEAFF. CDR3 DNA sequence: TGCGCCAGCAGCCAAGATCGGGCAGGGAACACTGAAGCTTTCTTT.